The clone carrying this T cell receptor beta chain was seen ten or more times. These data come from a study of T cells in Graves' hyperthyroidism and ophthalmopathy. RNA transcripts gave rise to amplified TCR beta CDR3 regions. RT-PCR in the first round (using the HTBI primer set) targeted the TCR CDR3. MiXCR was run by TCRdb on the multiplex PCR reads, yielding one entry per CDR3 protein. The sample contains roughly 500,000 distinct CDR3 sequences, approximately 16% of which appear only once. Trimming at V came to 5 bases and at J to 4 bases, leaving 13 bases not matched to a gene. Germline V gene sequence: CDR1 SEHNR, CDR2 FQNEAQ (reference sequence). CDR3 length equals 17 residues.

Sequenced material: blood. This receptor was taken from a woman aged 25 to 39 with Graves' ophthalmopathy. The genes are TRBV7-9 and TRBJ1-5; 8 nucleotides align to TRBD1. Here the CDR3 reads CASSPGQGSRENQPQHF. The CDR3 DNA reads TGTGCCAGCAGCCCTGGACAGGGCTCGCGGGAAAATCAGCCCCAGCATTTT.